What follows are 3 T cell receptor beta chains derived from one specimen sequenced in a study of cytomegalovirus exposure and HLA in healthy donors. The PCR ran on 60 Vbeta and 13 Jbeta primers. Data came from immunoSEQ multiplex PCR; TCRdb stores just in-frame clones and leaves some out. The sample consists of under 250,000 clones, under 90% of them appearing once. Sequencing was carried out using PBMCs. The receptors come from a human donor in good health.

The chain is built from TRBV7-8 and TRBJ2-1; D is possibly TRBD2 (5 bases). CDR1 and CDR2 from the germline V gene are SGHVS and FQNEAQ. The CDR3 covers 16 residues. Trimming pared 0 bases from V and 4 bases from J, leaving 13 bases between. The CDR3 loop is CASSLARTLRYNEQFF. The CDR3 DNA reads as TGTGCCAGCAGCTTAGCGAGGACTCTGCGATACAATGAGCAGTTCTTC.

About this clone itself: The sample carries other DNA sequences with the same CDR3. This chain uses TRBV30 with TRBJ1-5, with a possible D match to TRBD1 (5 bases). CDR3 size: 13 residues. V lost 3 bases and J 5 bases, leaving 11 bases between the germline ends. Germline V gene lookup returns CDR1 GTSNPN and CDR2 SVGIG (reference sequence). The DNA of the CDR3 is TGTGCCTGGAGCCTCGGGGGGTATCAGCCCCAGCATTTT. Translating it yields CAWSLGGYQPQHF.

The rearrangement uses TRBV10-3 and TRBJ2-7; 7 bases align to TRBD1. Germline values: CDR1 ENHRY, CDR2 SYGVKD. V lost 9 bases to trimming and J lost 1 base; unmatched junction nucleotides: 3. This CDR3 is built from 12 residues. CDR3 loop: CAIRQGSYEQYF. In nucleotides, the CDR3 is TGTGCCATAAGACAGGGTTCCTACGAGCAGTACTTC.